The subject of this entry is one T cell receptor beta chain. The antigen is not known. The source of the sample is a study of graft-versus-host responses after intestinal transplantation. Study results and limitations: HvG clone declines early post-transplant were associated with peak circulating GvH levels. There were GvH clones found in recipient marrow, and some of them appeared first in ileum or blood. Allografts carried high graft-versus-host to host-versus-graft clonal ratios in patients having graft-donor T cell macrochimerism.

The repertoire was sequenced with immunoSEQ multiplex PCR; TCRdb's copy has only in-frame clones and lacks some. Of approximately 130,000 clones listed, about 92% were seen once; the top ten hold roughly 0.15%. The V gene's germline CDR1 is SNHLY and CDR2 FYNNEI. The CDR3 loop spans 13 amino acids. Trimming took 3 bases from V and 1 from J, leaving 6 bases between them. Material: unstimulated CD4+ T cells sorted from spleen or lymph node cells, obtained before intestinal transplant. The chain uses TRBV2 and TRBJ1-1; D gene ambiguous. The clonotype was recovered from a human donor who received an intestinal transplant. The CDR3 is CASSENRNTEAFF. CDR3 in DNA: TGTGCCAGCAGTGAGAACAGGAACACTGAAGCTTTCTTT.